The rows below give T cell receptor beta chains drawn from one sample of a study of cytomegalovirus exposure and HLA in healthy donors. Assay: immunoSEQ multiplex PCR; the TCRdb copy retains only in-frame clones and omits some. The repertoire consists of tens of thousands of clones, with 70% to 80% occurring once and the leading ten covering roughly 6.3%. Source material: PBMCs. The receptors shown here come from a man aged 25-40 years in good health and CMV-seronegative. Both conserved end residues are part of each CDR3. Each record gives: clone size, V gene, J gene, CDR3 protein. Clone size is not always given. Where it is, it says once, few, many or a class for expanded clones.

clone size: .; V gene: TRBV9; J gene: TRBJ1-2; CDR3 protein: CASSALYYGYTF
clone size: .; V gene: TRBV10-3; J gene: TRBJ1-1; CDR3 protein: CAISEASAEAFF
clone size: .; V gene: TRBV11-2; J gene: TRBJ1-2; CDR3 protein: CASSVPGLISGYTF
clone size: once; V gene: TRBV30; J gene: TRBJ1-1; CDR3 protein: CAWGSMNTEAFF
clone size: .; V gene: TRBV2; J gene: TRBJ1-1; CDR3 protein: CASCVSLGAEAFF
clone size: .; V gene: TRBV7-9; J gene: TRBJ1-3; CDR3 protein: CASSFGQVGNTIYF
clone size: .; V gene: TRBV27; J gene: TRBJ2-7; CDR3 protein: CASSLSGAGGFSAYEQYF
clone size: .; V gene: TRBV5-1; J gene: TRBJ2-5; CDR3 protein: CASSLSSGRETQYF
clone size: few; V gene: TRBV7-9; J gene: TRBJ1-1; CDR3 protein: CASSRAGVAFF
clone size: .; V gene: TRBV6-5; J gene: TRBJ2-7; CDR3 protein: CASSYPGTGYDEQYF
clone size: .; V gene: TRBV2; J gene: TRBJ2-7; CDR3 protein: CASSLSGRNYEQYF
clone size: .; V gene: TRBV2; J gene: TRBJ2-7; CDR3 protein: CASSEGRAKNLDEQYF
clone size: .; V gene: TRBV6-1; J gene: TRBJ2-7; CDR3 protein: CASSDRAGSSYEQYF
clone size: .; V gene: TRBV19; J gene: TRBJ2-7; CDR3 protein: CASSMDRGREQYF
clone size: .; V gene: TRBV4-1; J gene: TRBJ1-3; CDR3 protein: CASSHQQGEGTIYF
clone size: few; V gene: TRBV6-6; J gene: TRBJ1-1; CDR3 protein: CASGRGEDTEAFF
clone size: .; V gene: TRBV7-9; J gene: TRBJ1-4; CDR3 protein: CASSLALMGARNEKLFF
clone size: .; V gene: TRBV14; J gene: TRBJ1-2; CDR3 protein: CASSQDVTGLYGYTF
clone size: .; V gene: TRBV30; J gene: TRBJ2-7; CDR3 protein: CAWNRRRGYGSYEQYF
clone size: few; V gene: TRBV6-5; J gene: TRBJ1-3; CDR3 protein: CASRVQGSGNTIYF
clone size: once; V gene: TRBV7-8; J gene: TRBJ1-2; CDR3 protein: CASSLYRDRPLYGYTF
clone size: few; V gene: TRBV14; J gene: TRBJ2-7; CDR3 protein: CASSSWTSYEQYF
clone size: few; V gene: TRBV5-1; J gene: TRBJ2-3; CDR3 protein: CASSLAGSPTDTQYF
clone size: .; V gene: TRBV10-1; J gene: TRBJ2-3; CDR3 protein: CASSENLDTDTQYF
clone size: .; V gene: TRBV27; J gene: TRBJ2-7; CDR3 protein: CASSLSGSAYEQYF
clone size: few; V gene: TRBV4-1; J gene: TRBJ2-7; CDR3 protein: CASSQDLVETPISYEQYF
clone size: medium-sized; V gene: TRBV29-1; J gene: TRBJ2-3; CDR3 protein: CSALAGVDTQYF
clone size: .; V gene: TRBV27; J gene: TRBJ2-4; CDR3 protein: CASSPTGFYAKNIQYF
clone size: few; V gene: TRBV7-8; J gene: TRBJ2-2; CDR3 protein: CASSSRLVSTGELFF
clone size: .; V gene: TRBV13; J gene: TRBJ2-7; CDR3 protein: CASSSPLADSSYEQYF
clone size: .; V gene: TRBV6-4; J gene: .; CDR3 protein: CASSVDAGYEQYF
clone size: .; V gene: TRBV18; J gene: TRBJ2-7; CDR3 protein: CASSPPVGSSYEQYF
clone size: .; V gene: TRBV14; J gene: TRBJ1-3; CDR3 protein: CASSQVPGLSGNTIYF
clone size: .; V gene: TRBV6-5; J gene: TRBJ2-1; CDR3 protein: CASRGAWEQFF
clone size: .; V gene: TRBV5-1; J gene: TRBJ2-3; CDR3 protein: CASSLAGDLGTQYF